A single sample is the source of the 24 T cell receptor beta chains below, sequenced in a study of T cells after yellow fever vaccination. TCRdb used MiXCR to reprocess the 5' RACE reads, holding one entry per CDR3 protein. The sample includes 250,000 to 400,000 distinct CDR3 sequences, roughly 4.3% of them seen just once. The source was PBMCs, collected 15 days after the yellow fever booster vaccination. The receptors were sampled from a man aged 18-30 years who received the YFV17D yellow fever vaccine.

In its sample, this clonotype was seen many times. The CDR3 spells CSARHGGTEAFF. CDR3 nucleotide sequence: TGCAGTGCTAGACATGGGGGGACTGAAGCTTTCTTT. The rearrangement links TRBV20-1 to TRBJ1-1; TRBD1 is a possible D gene (5 bases). V was cut by 2 bases and J by 5 bases, with 9 bases left in between. Per the germline V gene, CDR1 is DFQATT and CDR2 is SNEGSKA (reference sequence). This CDR3 has 12 residues.

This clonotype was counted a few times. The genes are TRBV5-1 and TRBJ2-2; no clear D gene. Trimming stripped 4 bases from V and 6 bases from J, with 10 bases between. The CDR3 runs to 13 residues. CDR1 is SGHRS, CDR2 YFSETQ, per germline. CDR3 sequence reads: CASSEISSGELFF. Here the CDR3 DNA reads TGCGCCAGCAGCGAGATCTCTTCCGGGGAGCTGTTTTTT.

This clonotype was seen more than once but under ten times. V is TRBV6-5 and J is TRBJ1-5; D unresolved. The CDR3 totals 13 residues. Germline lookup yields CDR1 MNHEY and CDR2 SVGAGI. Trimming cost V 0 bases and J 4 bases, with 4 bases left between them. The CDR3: CASSYSQNQPQHF. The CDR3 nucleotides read TGTGCCAGCAGTTACTCCCAAAATCAGCCCCAGCATTTT.

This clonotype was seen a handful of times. Here the CDR3 DNA reads TGTGCCAGCAGTGCCGACAGAAGAAATCAGCCCCAGCATTTT. It translates to CASSADRRNQPQHF. J is TRBJ1-5 and V is TRBV12-3 or TRBV12-4; a weak D match, TRBD1 (5 bases). The CDR3 is 14 residues long. Deletions cut 5 bases from V and 4 bases from J, with 12 bases between.

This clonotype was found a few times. DNA of the CDR3: TGTGCCACCAGCAGAGGCTTGAGCGAGACCCAGTACTTC. The encoded protein is CATSRGLSETQYF. The chain uses TRBV15 and TRBJ2-5, with D uncertain. Germline CDR1 and CDR2: LNHNV and YYDKDF (reference sequence). The CDR3 loop spans 13 amino acids. Trimming took 1 base from V and 5 from J, leaving 8 bases between them.

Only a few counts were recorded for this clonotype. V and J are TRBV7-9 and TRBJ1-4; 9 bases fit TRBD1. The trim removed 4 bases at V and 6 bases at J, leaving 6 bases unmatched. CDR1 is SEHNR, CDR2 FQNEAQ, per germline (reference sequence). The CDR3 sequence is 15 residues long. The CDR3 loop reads CASSYRDREDEKLFF. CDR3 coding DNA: TGTGCCAGCAGCTACCGGGACAGGGAAGATGAAAAACTGTTTTTT.

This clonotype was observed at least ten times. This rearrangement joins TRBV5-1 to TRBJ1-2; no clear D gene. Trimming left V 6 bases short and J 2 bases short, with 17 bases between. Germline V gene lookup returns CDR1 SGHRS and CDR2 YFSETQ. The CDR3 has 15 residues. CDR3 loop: CASIRDPTFNYGYTF. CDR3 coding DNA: TGCGCCAGCATAAGGGATCCTACCTTCAACTATGGCTACACCTTC.

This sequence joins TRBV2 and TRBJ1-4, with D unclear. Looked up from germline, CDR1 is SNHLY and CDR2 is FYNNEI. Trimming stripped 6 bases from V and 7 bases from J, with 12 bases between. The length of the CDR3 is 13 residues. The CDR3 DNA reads TGTGCCAGCAGCCCGAATAGCGGTGAAAAACTGTTTTTT. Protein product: CASSPNSGEKLFF.

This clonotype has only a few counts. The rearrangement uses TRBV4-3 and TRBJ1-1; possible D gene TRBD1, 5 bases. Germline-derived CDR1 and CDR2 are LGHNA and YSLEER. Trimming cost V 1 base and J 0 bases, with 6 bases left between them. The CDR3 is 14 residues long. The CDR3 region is CASSQARVNTEAFF. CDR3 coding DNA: TGCGCCAGCAGCCAAGCCAGGGTGAACACTGAAGCTTTCTTT.

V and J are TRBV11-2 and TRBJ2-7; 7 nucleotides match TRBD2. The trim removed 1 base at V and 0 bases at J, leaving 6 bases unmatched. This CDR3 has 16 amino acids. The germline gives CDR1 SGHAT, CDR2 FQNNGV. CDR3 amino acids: CASSLVLRGFSYEQYF. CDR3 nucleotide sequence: TGTGCCAGCAGCTTAGTCCTGCGGGGGTTCTCCTACGAGCAGTACTTC.

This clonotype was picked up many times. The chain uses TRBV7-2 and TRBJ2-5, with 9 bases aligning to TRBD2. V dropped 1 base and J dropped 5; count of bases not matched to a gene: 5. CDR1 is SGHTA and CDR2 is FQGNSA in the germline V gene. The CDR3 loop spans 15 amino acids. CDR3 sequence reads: CASSLVAGGLETQYF. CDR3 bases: TGTGCCAGCAGCTTAGTTGCGGGGGGGCTGGAGACCCAGTACTTC.

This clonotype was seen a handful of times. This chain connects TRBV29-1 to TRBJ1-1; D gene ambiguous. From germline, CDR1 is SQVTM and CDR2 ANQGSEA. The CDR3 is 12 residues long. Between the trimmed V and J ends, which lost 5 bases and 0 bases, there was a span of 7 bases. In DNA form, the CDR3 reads TGCAGCGTTCGCAGTATGAACACTGAAGCTTTCTTT. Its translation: CSVRSMNTEAFF.

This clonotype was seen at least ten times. The CDR3 spells CASSLQGGTQPQHF. The CDR3 region has the DNA TGCGCCAGCAGCTTACAAGGGGGCACTCAGCCCCAGCATTTT. The chain is built from TRBV5-1 and TRBJ1-5, with 7 bases lining up with TRBD1. CDR1 SGHRS and CDR2 YFSETQ come from the germline V gene. J gave up 6 bases and V 2 bases, and 5 bases lay outside the gene matches. The CDR3 loop spans 14 amino acids.

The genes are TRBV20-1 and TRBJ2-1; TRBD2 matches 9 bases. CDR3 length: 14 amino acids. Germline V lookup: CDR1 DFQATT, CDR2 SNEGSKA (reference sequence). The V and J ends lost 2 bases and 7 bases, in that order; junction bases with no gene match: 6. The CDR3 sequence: CSARQGTSKNEQFF. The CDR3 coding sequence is TGCAGTGCTAGACAAGGGACTAGCAAAAATGAGCAGTTCTTC.

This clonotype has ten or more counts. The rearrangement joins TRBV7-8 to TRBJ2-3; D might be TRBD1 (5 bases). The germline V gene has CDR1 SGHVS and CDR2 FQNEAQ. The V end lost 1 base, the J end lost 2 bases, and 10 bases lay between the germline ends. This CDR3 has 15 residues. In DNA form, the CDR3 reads TGTGCCAGCAGCTTAGAAGGGGCCGCCACAGATACGCAGTATTTT. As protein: CASSLEGAATDTQYF.

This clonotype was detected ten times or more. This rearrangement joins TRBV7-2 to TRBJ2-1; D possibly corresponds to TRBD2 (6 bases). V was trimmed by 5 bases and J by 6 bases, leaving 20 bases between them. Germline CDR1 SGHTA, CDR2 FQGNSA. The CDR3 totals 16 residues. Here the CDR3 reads CASSPRQGGATNEQFF. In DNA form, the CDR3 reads TGTGCCAGCAGCCCCCGTCAAGGCGGGGCTACCAATGAGCAGTTCTTC.

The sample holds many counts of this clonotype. The CDR3 region has the DNA TGTGCCAGCAGCCCCTACTACCTTTCCTACAATGAGCAGTTCTTC. Translated, it gives CASSPYYLSYNEQFF. The chain is built from TRBV5-5 and TRBJ2-1; no clear D. CDR3 length: 15 residues. V was trimmed by 4 bases and J by 1 base, leaving 12 bases between them. The V gene's germline CDR1 is SGHKS and CDR2 YYEKEE (reference sequence).

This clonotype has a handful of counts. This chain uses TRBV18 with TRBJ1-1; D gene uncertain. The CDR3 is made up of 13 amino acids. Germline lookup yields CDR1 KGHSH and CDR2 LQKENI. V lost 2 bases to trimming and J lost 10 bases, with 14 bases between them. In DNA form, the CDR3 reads TGTGCCAGCTCACCAGCTCCTCTCGGAGGAGCTTTCTTT. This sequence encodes CASSPAPLGGAFF. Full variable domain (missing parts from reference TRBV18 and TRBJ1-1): NAGVMQNPRHLVRRRGQEARLRCSPMKGHSHVYWYRQLPEEGLKFMVYLQKENIIDESGMPKERFSAEFPKEGPSILRIQQVVRGDSAAYFCASSPAPLGGAFFGQGTRLTVV.

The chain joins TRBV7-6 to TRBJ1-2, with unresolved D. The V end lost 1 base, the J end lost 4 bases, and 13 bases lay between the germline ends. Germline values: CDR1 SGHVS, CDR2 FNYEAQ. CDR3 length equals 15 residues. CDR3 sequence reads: CASSLEAGPFYGYTF. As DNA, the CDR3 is TGTGCCAGCAGCTTAGAGGCCGGTCCTTTCTATGGCTACACCTTC.

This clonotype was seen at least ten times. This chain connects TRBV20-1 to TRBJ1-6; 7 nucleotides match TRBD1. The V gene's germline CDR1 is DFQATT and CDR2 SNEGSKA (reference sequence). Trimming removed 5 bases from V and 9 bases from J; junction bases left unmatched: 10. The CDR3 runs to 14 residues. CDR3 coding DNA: TGCAGTGCTCGAGGGGCCAGGGGGAGTTCACCCCTCCACTTT. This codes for CSARGARGSSPLHF.

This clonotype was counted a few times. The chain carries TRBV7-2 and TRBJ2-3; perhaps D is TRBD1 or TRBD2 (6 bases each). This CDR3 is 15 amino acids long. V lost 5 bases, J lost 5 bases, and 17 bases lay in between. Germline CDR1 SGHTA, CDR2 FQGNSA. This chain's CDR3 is CASSDWGARGDTQYF. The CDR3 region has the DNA TGTGCCAGCAGCGACTGGGGGGCCCGGGGAGATACGCAGTATTTT.

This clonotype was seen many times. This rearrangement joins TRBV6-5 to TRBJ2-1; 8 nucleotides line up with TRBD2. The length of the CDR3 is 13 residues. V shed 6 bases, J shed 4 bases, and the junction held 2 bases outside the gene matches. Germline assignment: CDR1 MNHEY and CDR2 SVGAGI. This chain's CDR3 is CASRAGVYNEQFF. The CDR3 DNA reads TGTGCCAGCAGAGCGGGGGTATACAATGAGCAGTTCTTC.

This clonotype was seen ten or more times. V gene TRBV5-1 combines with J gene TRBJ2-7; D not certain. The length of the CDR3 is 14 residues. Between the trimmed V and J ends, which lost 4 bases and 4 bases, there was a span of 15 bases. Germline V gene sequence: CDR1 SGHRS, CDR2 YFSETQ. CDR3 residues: CASSPGAVLYEQYF. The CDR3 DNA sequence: TGCGCCAGCAGCCCCGGTGCGGTACTTTACGAGCAGTACTTC.

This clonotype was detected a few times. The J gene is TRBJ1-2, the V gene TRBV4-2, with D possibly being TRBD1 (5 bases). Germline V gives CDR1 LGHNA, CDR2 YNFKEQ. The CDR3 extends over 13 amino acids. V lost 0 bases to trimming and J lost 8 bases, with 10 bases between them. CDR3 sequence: CASSQDVRDGYTF. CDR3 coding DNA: TGTGCCAGCAGCCAAGACGTGAGGGACGGCTACACCTTC.